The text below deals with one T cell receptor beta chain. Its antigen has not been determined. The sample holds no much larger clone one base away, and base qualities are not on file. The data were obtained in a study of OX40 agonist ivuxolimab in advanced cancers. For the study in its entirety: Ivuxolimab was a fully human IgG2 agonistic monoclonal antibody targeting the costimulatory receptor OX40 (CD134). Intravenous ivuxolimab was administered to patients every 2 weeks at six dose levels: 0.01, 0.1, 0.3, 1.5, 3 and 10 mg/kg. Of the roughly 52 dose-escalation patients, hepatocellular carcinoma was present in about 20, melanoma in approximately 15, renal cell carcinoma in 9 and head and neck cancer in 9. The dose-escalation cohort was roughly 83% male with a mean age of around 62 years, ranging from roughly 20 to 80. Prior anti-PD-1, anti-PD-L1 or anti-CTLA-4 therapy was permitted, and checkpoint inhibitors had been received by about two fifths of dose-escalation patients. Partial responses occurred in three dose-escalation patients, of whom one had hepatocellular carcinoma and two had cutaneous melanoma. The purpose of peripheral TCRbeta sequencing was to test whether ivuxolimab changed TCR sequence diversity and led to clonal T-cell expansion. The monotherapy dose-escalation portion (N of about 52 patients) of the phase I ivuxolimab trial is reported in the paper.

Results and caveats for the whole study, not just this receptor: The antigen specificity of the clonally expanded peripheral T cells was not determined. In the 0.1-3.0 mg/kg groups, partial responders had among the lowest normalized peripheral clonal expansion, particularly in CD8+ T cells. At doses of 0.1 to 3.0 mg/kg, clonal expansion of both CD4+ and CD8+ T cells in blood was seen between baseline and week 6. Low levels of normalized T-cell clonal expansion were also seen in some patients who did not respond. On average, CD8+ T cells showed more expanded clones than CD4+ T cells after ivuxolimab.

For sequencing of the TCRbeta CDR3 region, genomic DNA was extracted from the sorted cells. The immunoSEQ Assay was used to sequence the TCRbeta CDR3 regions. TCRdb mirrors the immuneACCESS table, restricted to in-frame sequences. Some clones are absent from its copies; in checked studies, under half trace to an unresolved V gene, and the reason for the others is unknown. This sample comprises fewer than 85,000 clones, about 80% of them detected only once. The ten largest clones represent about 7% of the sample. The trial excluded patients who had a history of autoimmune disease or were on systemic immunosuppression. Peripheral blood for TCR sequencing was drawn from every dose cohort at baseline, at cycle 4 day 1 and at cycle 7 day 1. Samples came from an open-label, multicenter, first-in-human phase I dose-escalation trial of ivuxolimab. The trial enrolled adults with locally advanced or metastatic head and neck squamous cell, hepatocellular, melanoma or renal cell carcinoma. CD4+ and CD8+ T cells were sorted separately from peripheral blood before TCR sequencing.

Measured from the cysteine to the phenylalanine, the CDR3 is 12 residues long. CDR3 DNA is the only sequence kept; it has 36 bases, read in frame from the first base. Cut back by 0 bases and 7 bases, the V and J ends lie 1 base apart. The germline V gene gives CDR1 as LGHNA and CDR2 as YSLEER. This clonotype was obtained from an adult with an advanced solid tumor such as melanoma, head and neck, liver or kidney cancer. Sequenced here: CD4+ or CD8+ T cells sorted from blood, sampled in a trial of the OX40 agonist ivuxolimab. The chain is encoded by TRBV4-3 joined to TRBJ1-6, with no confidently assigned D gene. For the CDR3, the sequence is CASSQENSPLHF. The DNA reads TGCGCCAGCAGCCAAGAAAATTCACCCCTCCACTTT.